The clone carrying this TCR beta chain is a singleton in its sample. Its target is not known. The data are from a study of T cell responses to AZD1222 COVID-19 vaccine. Findings and caveats of the study: Of spike-specific TCRs, nearly half reportedly target regions left unmutated in variants. When two AZD1222 doses had been given, Spike-specific TCR breadth and depth rose.

Germline V gene sequence: CDR1 SQVTM, CDR2 ANQGSEA. The CDR3 covers 13 residues. The ends lost 5 bases at V and 7 bases at J; junction bases unmatched: 2. TCRdb's table, derived via immunoSEQ multiplex PCR, lists solely in-frame clones and lacks some. The table has around 110,000 clones, around 90% seen once. V is TRBV29-1 and J is TRBJ1-6; 10 bases are shared with TRBD1. The sample in question was peripheral blood, obtained 28 days after the second AZD1222 dose. The TCR sequence derives from an adult who received the AZD1222 COVID-19 vaccine. CDR3 loop: CSVRGQGNSPLHF. Written as DNA, the CDR3 is TGCAGCGTTAGGGGACAGGGGAATTCACCCCTCCACTTT.